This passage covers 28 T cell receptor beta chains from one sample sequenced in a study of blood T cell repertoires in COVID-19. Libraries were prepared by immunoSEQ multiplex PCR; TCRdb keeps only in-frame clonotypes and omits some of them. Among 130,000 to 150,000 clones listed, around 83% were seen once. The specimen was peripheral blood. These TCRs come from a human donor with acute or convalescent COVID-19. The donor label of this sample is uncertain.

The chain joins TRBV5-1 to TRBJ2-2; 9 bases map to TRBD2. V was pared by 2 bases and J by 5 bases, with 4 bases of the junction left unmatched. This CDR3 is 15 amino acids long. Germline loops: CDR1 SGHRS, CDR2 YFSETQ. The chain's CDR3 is CASSFVLAGTGELFF. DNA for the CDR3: TGCGCCAGCAGCTTTGTTCTAGCGGGGACCGGGGAGCTGTTTTTT.

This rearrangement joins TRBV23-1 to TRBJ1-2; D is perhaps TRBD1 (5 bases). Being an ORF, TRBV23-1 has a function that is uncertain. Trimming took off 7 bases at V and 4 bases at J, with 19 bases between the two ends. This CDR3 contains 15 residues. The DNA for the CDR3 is TGCGCCAGCACCCCGTTTGGGGGGGACCTCTATGGCTACACCTTC. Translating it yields CASTPFGGDLYGYTF.

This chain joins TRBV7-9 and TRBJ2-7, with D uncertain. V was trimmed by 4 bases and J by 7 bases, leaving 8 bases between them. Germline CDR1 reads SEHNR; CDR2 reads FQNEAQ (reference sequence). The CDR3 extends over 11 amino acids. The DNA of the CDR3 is TGTGCCAGCAGCTCAGGTACAGAGCAGTACGTC. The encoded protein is CASSSGTEQYV.

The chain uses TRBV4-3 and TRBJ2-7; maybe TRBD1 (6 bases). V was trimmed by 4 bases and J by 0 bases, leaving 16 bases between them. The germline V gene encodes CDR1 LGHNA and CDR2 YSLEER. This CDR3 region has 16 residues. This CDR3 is CASSLQHQGPSYEQYF. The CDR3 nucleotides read TGCGCCAGCAGCCTCCAGCATCAGGGGCCCTCCTACGAGCAGTACTTC.

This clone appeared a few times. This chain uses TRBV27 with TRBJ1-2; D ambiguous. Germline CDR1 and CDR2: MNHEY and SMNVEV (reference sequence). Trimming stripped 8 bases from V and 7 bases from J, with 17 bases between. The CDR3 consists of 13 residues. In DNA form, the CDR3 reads TGTGCCAGCGCGGGTTTCTTAATGGGTGGCTACACCTTC. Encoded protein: CASAGFLMGGYTF.

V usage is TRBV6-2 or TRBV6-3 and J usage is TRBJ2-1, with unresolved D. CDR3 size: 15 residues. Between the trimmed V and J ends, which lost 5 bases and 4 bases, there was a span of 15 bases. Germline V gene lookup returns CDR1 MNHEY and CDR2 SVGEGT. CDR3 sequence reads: CASSRTLPLYNEQFF. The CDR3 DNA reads TGTGCCAGCAGTAGAACTTTACCACTATACAATGAGCAGTTCTTC.

The CDR3 reads CATPLGQGYGYTF. Here the CDR3 DNA reads TGTGCCACTCCCCTGGGACAGGGGTATGGCTACACCTTC. The chain combines TRBV7-9 with TRBJ1-2; TRBD1 matches 10 bases. This CDR3 region has 13 residues. J gave up 5 bases and V 10 bases, and 7 bases lay outside the gene matches. Germline values: CDR1 SEHNR, CDR2 FQNEAQ (reference sequence).

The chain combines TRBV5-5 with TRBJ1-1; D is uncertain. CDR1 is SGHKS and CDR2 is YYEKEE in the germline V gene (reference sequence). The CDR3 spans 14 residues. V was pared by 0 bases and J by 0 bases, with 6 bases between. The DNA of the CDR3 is TGTGCCAGCAGCTTGGGGAGCATGAACACTGAAGCTTTCTTT. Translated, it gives CASSLGSMNTEAFF.

The CDR3 protein is CASSFAAGEIWNEQFF. The CDR3 DNA sequence: TGTGCCAGCAGCTTCGCAGCGGGAGAAATCTGGAATGAGCAGTTCTTC. The chain recombines TRBV11-1 with TRBJ2-1, with TRBD2 matching over 8 bases. V was clipped by 3 bases and J by 7 bases; unmatched bases: 11. This CDR3 has 16 residues. The germline gives CDR1 SGHAT, CDR2 FQDESV (reference sequence).

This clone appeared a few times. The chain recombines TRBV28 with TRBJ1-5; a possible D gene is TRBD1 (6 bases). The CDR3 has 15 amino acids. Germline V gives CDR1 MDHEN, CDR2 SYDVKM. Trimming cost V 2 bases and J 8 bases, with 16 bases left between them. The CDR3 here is CASSLGGQGREPQHF. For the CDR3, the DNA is TGTGCCAGCAGTTTAGGGGGCCAGGGGCGGGAGCCCCAGCATTTT. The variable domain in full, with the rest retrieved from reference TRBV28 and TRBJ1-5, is DVKVTQSSRYLVKRTGEKVFLECVQDMDHENMFWYRQDPGLGLRLIYFSYDVKMKEKGDIPEGYSVSREKKERFSLILESASTNQTSMYLCASSLGGQGREPQHFGDGTRLSIL.

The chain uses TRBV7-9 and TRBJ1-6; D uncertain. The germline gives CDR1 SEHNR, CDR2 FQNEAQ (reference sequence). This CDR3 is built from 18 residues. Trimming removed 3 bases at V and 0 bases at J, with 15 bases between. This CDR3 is CASSFGSVGASYNSPLHF. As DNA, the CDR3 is TGTGCCAGCAGCTTCGGGTCAGTAGGAGCCTCCTATAATTCACCCCTCCACTTT.

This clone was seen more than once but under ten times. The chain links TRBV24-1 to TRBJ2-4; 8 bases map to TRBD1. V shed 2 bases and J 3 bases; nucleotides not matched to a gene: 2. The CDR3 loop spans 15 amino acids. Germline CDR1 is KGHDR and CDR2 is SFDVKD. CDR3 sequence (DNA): TGTGCCACCAGTGATTCGGGACAGGTCAAAAACATTCAGTACTTC. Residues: CATSDSGQVKNIQYF.

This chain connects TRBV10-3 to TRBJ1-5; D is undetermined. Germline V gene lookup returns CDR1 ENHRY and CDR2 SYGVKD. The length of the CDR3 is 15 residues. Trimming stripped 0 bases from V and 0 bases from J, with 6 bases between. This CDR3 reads CAISESLSSNQPQHF. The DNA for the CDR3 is TGTGCCATCAGTGAGTCGCTAAGTAGCAATCAGCCCCAGCATTTT.

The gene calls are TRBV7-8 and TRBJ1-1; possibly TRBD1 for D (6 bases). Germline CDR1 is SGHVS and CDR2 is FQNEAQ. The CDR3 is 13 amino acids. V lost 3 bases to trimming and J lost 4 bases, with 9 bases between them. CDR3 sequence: CASSFTGTTEAFF. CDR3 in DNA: TGTGCCAGCAGCTTTACAGGGACCACTGAAGCTTTCTTT.

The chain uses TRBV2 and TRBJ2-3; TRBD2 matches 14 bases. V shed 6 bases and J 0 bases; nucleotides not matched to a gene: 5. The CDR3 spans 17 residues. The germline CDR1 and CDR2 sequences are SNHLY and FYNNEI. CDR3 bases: TGTGCCAGCAGCGGACTAGCGGGGGGCCCCAGCACAGATACGCAGTATTTT. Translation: CASSGLAGGPSTDTQYF.

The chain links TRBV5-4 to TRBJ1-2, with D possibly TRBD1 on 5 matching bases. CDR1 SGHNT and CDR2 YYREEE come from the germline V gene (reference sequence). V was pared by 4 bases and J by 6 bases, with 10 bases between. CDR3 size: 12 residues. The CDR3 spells CASSVGGNGYTF. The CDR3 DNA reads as TGTGCCAGCAGCGTCGGGGGGAATGGCTACACCTTC.

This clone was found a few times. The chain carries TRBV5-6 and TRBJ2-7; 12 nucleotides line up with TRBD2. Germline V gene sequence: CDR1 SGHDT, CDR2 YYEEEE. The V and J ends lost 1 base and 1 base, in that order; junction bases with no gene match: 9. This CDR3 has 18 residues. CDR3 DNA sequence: TGTGCCAGCAGCTTGAGGACTAGCGGGATCGGGCGTTCCTACGAGCAGTACGTC. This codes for CASSLRTSGIGRSYEQYV.

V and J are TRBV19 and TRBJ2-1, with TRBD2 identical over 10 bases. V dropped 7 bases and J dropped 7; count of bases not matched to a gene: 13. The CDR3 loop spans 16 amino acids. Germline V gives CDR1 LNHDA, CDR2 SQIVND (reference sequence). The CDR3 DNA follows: TGTGCCAGTATTAGAGATAGTCTAGCGGGAGTGAATGAGCAGTTCTTC. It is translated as CASIRDSLAGVNEQFF.

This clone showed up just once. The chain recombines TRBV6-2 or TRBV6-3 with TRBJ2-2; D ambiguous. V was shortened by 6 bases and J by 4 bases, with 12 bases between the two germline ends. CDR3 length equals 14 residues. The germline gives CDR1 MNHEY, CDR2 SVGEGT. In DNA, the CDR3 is TGTGCCAGCAGCCTCTTTTATTCCACCGGGGAGCTGTTTTTT. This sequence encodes CASSLFYSTGELFF.

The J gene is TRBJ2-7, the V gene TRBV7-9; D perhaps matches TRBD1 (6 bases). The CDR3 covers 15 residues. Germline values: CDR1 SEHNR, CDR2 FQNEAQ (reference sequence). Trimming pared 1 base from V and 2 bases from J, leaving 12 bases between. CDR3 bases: TGTGCCAGCAGCTTAGTTACAGGGCGGACCTACGAGCAGTACTTC. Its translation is CASSLVTGRTYEQYF.

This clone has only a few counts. CDR3: CASSHEREGGDEQFF. CDR3 nucleotide sequence: TGTGCCAGCAGCCACGAGCGGGAGGGCGGGGATGAGCAGTTCTTC. The chain uses TRBV13 and TRBJ2-1, with 10 bases fitting TRBD2. There are 15 residues in the CDR3. Germline lookup yields CDR1 PRHDT and CDR2 FYEKMQ (reference sequence). V shed 5 bases and J 8 bases; nucleotides not matched to a gene: 9.

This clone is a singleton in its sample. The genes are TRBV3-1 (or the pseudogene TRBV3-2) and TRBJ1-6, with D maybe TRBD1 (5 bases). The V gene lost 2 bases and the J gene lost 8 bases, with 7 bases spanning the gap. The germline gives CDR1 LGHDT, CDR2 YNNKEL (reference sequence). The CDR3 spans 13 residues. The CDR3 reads CASSQSGDSPLHF. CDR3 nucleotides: TGTGCCAGCAGCCAATCGGGGGATTCACCCCTCCACTTT.

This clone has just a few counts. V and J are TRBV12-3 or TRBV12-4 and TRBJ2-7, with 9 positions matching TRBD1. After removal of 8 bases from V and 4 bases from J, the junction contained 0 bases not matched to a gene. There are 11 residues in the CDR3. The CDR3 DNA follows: TGTGCCAGCGGGACAGGGTACGAGCAGTACTTC. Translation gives CASGTGYEQYF.

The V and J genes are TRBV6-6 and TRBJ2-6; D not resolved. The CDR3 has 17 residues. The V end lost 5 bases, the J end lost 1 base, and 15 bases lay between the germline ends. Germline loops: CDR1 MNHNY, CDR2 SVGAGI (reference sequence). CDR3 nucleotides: TGTGCCAGCAGTCCCACCCCCCGCAGGTCTGGGGCCAACGTCCTGACTTTC. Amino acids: CASSPTPRRSGANVLTF.

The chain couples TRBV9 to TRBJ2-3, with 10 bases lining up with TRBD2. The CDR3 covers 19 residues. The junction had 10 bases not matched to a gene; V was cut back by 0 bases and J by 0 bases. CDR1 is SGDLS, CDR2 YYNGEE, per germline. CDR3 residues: CASSVAMASGSLSTDTQYF. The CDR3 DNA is TGTGCCAGCAGCGTAGCTATGGCTAGCGGGAGCCTTAGCACAGATACGCAGTATTTT.

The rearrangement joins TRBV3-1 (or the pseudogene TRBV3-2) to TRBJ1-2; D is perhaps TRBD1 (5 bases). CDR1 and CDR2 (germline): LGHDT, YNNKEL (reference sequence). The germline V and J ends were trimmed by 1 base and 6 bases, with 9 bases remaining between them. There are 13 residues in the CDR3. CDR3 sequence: CASSQVLGDGYTF. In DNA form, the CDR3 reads TGTGCCAGCAGCCAAGTATTAGGGGATGGCTACACCTTC.

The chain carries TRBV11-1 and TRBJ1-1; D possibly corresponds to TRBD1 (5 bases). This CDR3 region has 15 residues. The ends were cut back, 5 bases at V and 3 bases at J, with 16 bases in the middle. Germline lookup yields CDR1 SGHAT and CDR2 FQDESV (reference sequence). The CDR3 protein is CASSVGGAGDTEAFF. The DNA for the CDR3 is TGTGCCAGCAGCGTGGGAGGGGCTGGCGACACTGAAGCTTTCTTT.

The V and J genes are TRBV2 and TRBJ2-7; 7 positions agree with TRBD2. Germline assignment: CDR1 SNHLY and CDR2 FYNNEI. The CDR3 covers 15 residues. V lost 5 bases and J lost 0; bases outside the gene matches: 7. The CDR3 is CASSLGRGGSYEQYV. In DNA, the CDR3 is TGTGCCAGCAGTCTGGGGAGGGGAGGCTCCTACGAGCAGTACGTC.